The entry below gives a single T cell receptor beta chain sequence along with its context. What it recognizes is unknown. The junction differs from germline at one of its ends, possibly a read error. From germline, CDR1 is SNHLY and CDR2 FYNNEI. The CDR3 is 14 amino acids. The source of the sample is a study of T-cell reconstitution after alpha-beta-depleted transplantation in children. Findings and caveats of the study: Recipient T cells and thymic progenitors that survived were the source of the high TCRbeta diversity seen at day 60 in some patients. T-cell counts and diversity were attributed mostly to newly produced T cells one year after transplant. Several hundred graft clones that had expanded were reportedly the source of alpha-beta T cells about two months after transplant.

Using unique molecular identifiers, the investigators prepared the TCRbeta library. TCRdb reanalysed the PCR reads using MiXCR and keeps one entry per CDR3 protein. The sample contains more than 200,000 distinct CDR3 sequences, roughly 23% of which appear only once. The receptor was derived from a girl aged 2-10 years with Fanconi anemia, due to receive a stem cell transplant. V and J are TRBV2 and TRBJ2-7; maybe TRBD2 (6 bases). The material sequenced was PBMCs, taken before TCRalphabeta/CD19-depleted stem cell transplant. The CDR3 coding sequence is TGTGCCAGCACTGAATTGGGGGGACCCTACGAGCAGTACTTC. It specifies CASTELGGPYEQYF.